The 18 T cell receptor beta chains reported below all come from one sample, sequenced in a study of T cells in Graves' hyperthyroidism and ophthalmopathy. RNA transcripts served as the template for amplifying TCR beta CDR3 regions. First-round RT-PCR with HTBI primers amplified the TCR CDR3 region. Each CDR3 protein is one row after TCRdb ran MiXCR on the multiplex PCR reads. The repertoire holds about 210,000 distinct CDR3 sequences, with about 15% as singletons. What was sequenced was blood. Receptor source: a man aged 50-60 years with Graves' hyperthyroidism.

V gene TRBV10-1 combines with J gene TRBJ2-3, with D unresolved. The CDR3 contains 15 residues. The germline CDR1 and CDR2 sequences are WNHNN and SYGVQD (reference sequence). V shed 6 bases and J shed 5 bases, with 18 bases lying between them. The CDR3 DNA reads as TGCGCCAGCAGCCAGACCCACGAACGGAGAGATACGCAGTATTTT. Its translation is CASSQTHERRDTQYF.

With regard to this clonotype: This clone may be a read error of a much larger clone one base away. The chain has TRBV20-1 and TRBJ2-7, with TRBD2 as a possible D gene (6 bases). With 1 base removed from V and 7 bases from J, the gap between germline ends came to 20 bases. From germline, CDR1 is DFQATT and CDR2 SNEGSKA (reference sequence). The CDR3 has 15 residues. The CDR3 DNA reads as TGCAGTGCTAGAGTGGCTAGCGTCCCCGGCCGGGAGCAGTACTTC. This sequence encodes CSARVASVPGREQYF.

This clonotype has more than one count but fewer than ten. The CDR3 protein is CASSVGPAEQYF. The DNA of the CDR3 is TGTGCCAGCAGTGTTGGTCCCGCCGAGCAGTACTTC. The chain couples TRBV2 to TRBJ2-7; no reliable D call. This CDR3 contains 12 residues. From germline, CDR1 is SNHLY and CDR2 FYNNEI. V shed 4 bases and J shed 6 bases, with 10 bases lying between them.

This clonotype was seen a handful of times. The chain joins TRBV29-1 to TRBJ2-5, with TRBD2 matching over 8 bases. This CDR3 has 14 residues. The V gene end was trimmed by 5 bases and the J gene end by 4 bases; junction bases not matched to a gene: 9. Germline CDR1 SQVTM, CDR2 ANQGSEA. The CDR3, as DNA: TGCAGCGTTCCAAGCGGGAGTGGGGGAGAGACCCAGTACTTC. Protein sequence: CSVPSGSGGETQYF.

This chain uses TRBV28 with TRBJ2-1; TRBD1 agrees at 8 bases. Trimming took 2 bases from V and 10 from J; bases not matched to a gene: 7. Per the germline V gene, CDR1 is MDHEN and CDR2 is SYDVKM. CDR3 length equals 14 residues. The CDR3 DNA reads TGTGCCAGCAGTTTAACGGGACAGGTGAAAGAGCAGTTCTTC. It specifies CASSLTGQVKEQFF.

This clonotype appeared many times. CDR3 DNA: TGTGCCAGCAGTGAGGGTGGGGGACGAGGCTACACCTTC. Protein product: CASSEGGGRGYTF. The V gene is TRBV25-1, the J gene TRBJ1-2, with a weak D call TRBD1 (5 bases). The CDR3 is made up of 13 amino acids. CDR1 is MGHDK and CDR2 is SYGVNS in the germline V gene. V was shortened by 3 bases and J by 8 bases, with 13 bases between the two germline ends.

This clonotype was observed a few times. The chain recombines TRBV5-6 with TRBJ1-2; D is unresolved. Germline CDR1 SGHDT, CDR2 YYEEEE. Deletions cut 4 bases from V and 4 bases from J, with 23 bases between. This CDR3 has 17 amino acids. The CDR3: CASSLGYLATPGYGYTF. The CDR3 region has the DNA TGTGCCAGCAGCCTAGGATACCTGGCGACCCCGGGCTATGGCTACACCTTC.

This clonotype showed up many times. The V gene is TRBV9, the J gene TRBJ2-7; D not resolved. The length of the CDR3 is 15 residues. The germline V gene encodes CDR1 SGDLS and CDR2 YYNGEE. Trimming pared 0 bases from V and 2 bases from J, leaving 12 bases between. This CDR3 reads CASSVGTSQTYEQYF. In DNA form, the CDR3 reads TGTGCCAGCAGCGTAGGTACATCCCAAACCTACGAGCAGTACTTC. Using reference TRBV9 and TRBJ2-7 for the parts outside the CDR3, the full variable domain is DSGVTQTPKHLITATGQRVTLRCSPRSGDLSVYWYQQSLDQGLQFLIQYYNGEERAKGNILERFSAQQFPDLHSELNLSSLELGDSALYFCASSVGTSQTYEQYFGPGTRLTVT.

Only a few counts were recorded for this clonotype. This chain joins TRBV20-1 and TRBJ1-2; no firm D call. Germline values: CDR1 DFQATT, CDR2 SNEGSKA (reference sequence). The V gene lost 5 bases and the J gene lost 6 bases, with 19 bases spanning the gap. CDR3 length: 14 amino acids. CDR3 coding DNA: TGCAGTGCTGAACCCACCTCTTGGGAAGATGGCTACACCTTC. Encoded protein: CSAEPTSWEDGYTF.

This clonotype was observed at least ten times. The chain recombines TRBV5-1 with TRBJ2-2; D is undetermined. CDR1 is SGHRS and CDR2 is YFSETQ in the germline V gene. The CDR3 runs to 15 residues. V gave up 1 base and J gave up 2 bases, with 9 bases separating them. The CDR3 region is CASSLYSDNTGELFF. The CDR3 DNA is TGCGCCAGCAGCTTGTACAGCGATAACACCGGGGAGCTGTTTTTT.

There are many counts of this clonotype. The chain recombines TRBV3-1 with TRBJ2-3; the D gene is possibly TRBD2 (6 bases). Trimming pared 11 bases from V and 6 bases from J, leaving 18 bases between. This CDR3 spans 13 amino acids. Germline V CDR1 and CDR2: LGHDT, YNNKEL (reference sequence). CDR3 amino acids: CAASGTLYDTQYF. CDR3 in DNA: TGTGCCGCATCCGGGACTTTATACGATACGCAGTATTTT.

This clonotype was counted many times. V is TRBV12-3 or TRBV12-4 and J is TRBJ2-3; 7 bases line up with TRBD2. This CDR3 contains 15 residues. J gave up 5 bases and V 5 bases, and 10 bases lay outside the gene matches. CDR3 loop: CASSPGTTGLDTQYF. CDR3 DNA: TGTGCCAGCAGTCCCGGGACTACCGGCCTAGATACGCAGTATTTT.

This clonotype was counted many times. For the CDR3, the DNA is TGTGCCGTATGGGGTAATGAAAAACTGTTTTTT. This gives the protein CAVWGNEKLFF. The rearrangement joins TRBV30 to TRBJ1-4, with D unclear. The CDR3 is 11 amino acids. Trimming pared 8 bases from V and 4 bases from J, leaving 8 bases between. CDR1 is GTSNPN, CDR2 SVGIG, per germline (reference sequence). The full variable domain, with the rest looked up from reference TRBV30 and TRBJ1-4, is SQTIHQWPATLVQPVGSPLSLECTVEGTSNPNLYWYRQAAGRGLQLLFYSVGIGQISSEVPQNLSASRPQDRQFILSSKKLLLSDSGFYLCAVWGNEKLFFGSGTQLSVL.

This clonotype was recorded many times. V usage is TRBV20-1 and J usage is TRBJ1-2; D remains unclear. V was cut by 0 bases and J by 2 bases, with 13 bases left in between. Germline-derived CDR1 and CDR2 are DFQATT and SNEGSKA (reference sequence). The CDR3 sequence is 15 residues long. CDR3 coding DNA: TGCAGTGCTAGAGATAGCCGAAACAGCAACTATGGCTACACCTTC. It specifies CSARDSRNSNYGYTF.

Details on this clonotype: Being one base from a much bigger clone, this may be a read error. The chain has TRBV30 and TRBJ1-1, with D maybe TRBD1 (5 bases). The CDR3 covers 15 residues. With 3 bases removed from V and 8 bases from J, the gap between germline ends came to 22 bases. Germline V gives CDR1 GTSNPN, CDR2 SVGIG (reference sequence). The CDR3 DNA reads TGTGCCTGGAGCCCCGATTTTCGGGGGTCCCACGAAGCTTTCTTT. This encodes CAWSPDFRGSHEAFF.

V and J are TRBV7-9 and TRBJ2-2; a weak D match, TRBD1 (6 bases). CDR3 length: 18 residues. CDR1 is SEHNR, CDR2 FQNEAQ, per germline (reference sequence). The V gene lost 5 bases and the J gene lost 1 base, with 20 bases spanning the gap. DNA of the CDR3: TGTGCCAGCAGCGCACGTTTACCGGGACAACGGAACACCGGGGAGCTGTTTTTT. Amino acid sequence: CASSARLPGQRNTGELFF.

J is TRBJ1-1 and V is TRBV20-1; 10 nucleotides agree with TRBD1. The length of the CDR3 is 14 residues. Germline CDR1 DFQATT, CDR2 SNEGSKA (reference sequence). The V gene end was trimmed by 4 bases and the J gene end by 11 bases; junction bases not matched to a gene: 13. CDR3: CSATTTGGDFWAFF. The CDR3 nucleotides read TGCAGTGCTACGACGACAGGGGGCGATTTTTGGGCTTTCTTT.

This clonotype has only a few counts. This sequence may be a read error, since a much larger clone differs from it by one base. The chain is built from TRBV5-5 and TRBJ1-1; D may be TRBD1 (6 bases). Germline lookup yields CDR1 SGHKS and CDR2 YYEKEE (reference sequence). This CDR3 contains 14 residues. With 4 bases removed from V and 2 bases from J, the gap between germline ends came to 12 bases. The CDR3 DNA reads as TGTGCCAGCAGCATAGAGGGGGGAAACACTGAAGCTTTCTTT. This gives the protein CASSIEGGNTEAFF. Full variable domain (rest looked up from reference TRBV5-5 and TRBJ1-1): DAGVTQSPTHLIKTRGQQVTLRCSPISGHKSVSWYQQVLGQGPQFIFQYYEKEERGRGNFPDRFSARQFPNYSSELNVNALLLGDSALYLCASSIEGGNTEAFFGQGTRLTVV.